A selection of T cell receptor beta chains follows, all from one sample in a study of blood T cell repertoires in COVID-19. The data were produced by immunoSEQ multiplex PCR, yet TCRdb's version contains in-frame clones alone and is incomplete. The profile shows about 140,000 clones, about 82% of them singletons. Input material: peripheral blood. These receptors were collected from a woman older than 75 with active or convalescent COVID-19. CDR3s include the opening cysteine and the closing phenylalanine or tryptophan. D genes are given only for firm matches. Where a row states a size, it is once, few, many or the class of an expanded clone; other rows omit it.

CDR3nt	CDR3aa	d_gene	abundance	j_gene	v_gene
TGTGCCAGCTCACCGACAGGGGGGGATGGCAATCAGCCCCAGCATTTT	CASSPTGGDGNQPQHF	TRBD1	.	TRBJ1-5	TRBV18
TGTGCCAGCAGGGATCGTGAGGGGGCGGGCACTGAAGCTTTCTTT	CASRDREGAGTEAFF	TRBD1	once	TRBJ1-1	TRBV2
TGTGCCAGCAGCTTGGCCGTATCAGGGGGATACGAGCAGTACTTC	CASSLAVSGGYEQYF	TRBD1	.	TRBJ2-7	TRBV5-5
TGTGCCAGCAGCTTAGTGGGGGGCACTGAAGCTTTCTTT	CASSLVGGTEAFF	.	few	TRBJ1-1	TRBV11-2
TGTGCCTGTGGGGATGGGAGGGGAGCGTATGAAAAACTGTTTTTT	CACGDGRGAYEKLFF	.	.	TRBJ1-4	TRBV30
TGCGCCAGCAGCTTGTCCGGTGTGTCCGGGGAGCTGTTTTTT	CASSLSGVSGELFF	.	.	TRBJ2-2	TRBV5-1
TGCGCCAGCAGCCTCGGGACTATGACCAATGAGCAGTTCTTC	CASSLGTMTNEQFF	TRBD2	.	TRBJ2-1	TRBV5-1
TGCAGCGTTGCCGGGACAGGGGGCTACGGGGAGCTGTTTTTT	CSVAGTGGYGELFF	TRBD1	.	TRBJ2-2	TRBV29-1
TGTGCCAGCAGCCCAGGACAGGGTGAGGCCCAGTACTTC	CASSPGQGEAQYF	TRBD1	.	TRBJ2-5	TRBV7-3
TGTGCCAGCAGTGATAGACGCCGGGACAGGGTTATCGGCGGCTACACCTTC	CASSDRRRDRVIGGYTF	TRBD1	.	TRBJ1-2	TRBV11-2
TGCAGCGTTGGGGCGACCTTGAACACCATATATTTT	CSVGATLNTIYF	.	.	TRBJ1-3	TRBV29-1
TGTGCCAGCAGTCCAACGGGACTCTATGGCTACACCTTC	CASSPTGLYGYTF	.	.	TRBJ1-2	TRBV27
TGTGCCAGCAGCCCAAGTGCGACAGGGCCCTACGAGCAGTACTTC	CASSPSATGPYEQYF	TRBD1	.	TRBJ2-7	TRBV7-3
TGTGCCAGCAGCGTAGCCCCAAGGGGAATGGGCACAGATACGCAGTATTTT	CASSVAPRGMGTDTQYF	.	.	TRBJ2-3	TRBV9
TGTGCCAGCAGCTTGGGACAAGGGGTACTAGATCAAGAGACCCAGTACTTC	CASSLGQGVLDQETQYF	.	.	TRBJ2-5	TRBV7-8
TGTGCCAGCAGCCCGGCGGGGGGACTATACAATGAGCAGTTCTTC	CASSPAGGLYNEQFF	TRBD2	.	TRBJ2-1	TRBV4-2
TGTGCCAGCTCTTCACTGTCTGGCGGGACAGGGGGCAGCAATCAGCCCCAGCATTTT	CASSSLSGGTGGSNQPQHF	TRBD1	.	TRBJ1-5	TRBV18
TGTGCCTGGGCGCAACAGCAAAATAGCAATCAGCCCCAGCATTTT	CAWAQQQNSNQPQHF	.	.	TRBJ1-5	TRBV30
TGTGCCAGCAGCTTTGGGGGGAGAGATGAAGCTTTCTTT	CASSFGGRDEAFF	.	.	TRBJ1-1	TRBV7-3
TGTGCCAGTACTGGACAGAACACCGGGGAGCTGTTTTTT	CASTGQNTGELFF	.	.	TRBJ2-2	TRBV19
TGTGCCAGTAGTAAACCCGCATCGGCGGCCGGGGAGCTGTTTTTT	CASSKPASAAGELFF	.	.	TRBJ2-2	TRBV19
TGTGCCAGCAGCGCGGGGGACGCCAATAATTCACCCCTCCACTTT	CASSAGDANNSPLHF	.	.	TRBJ1-6	TRBV9
TGTGCCTGGGTCGAACAGGGCCAATCGCCTAGAGCTGTAGAGACCCAGTACTTC	CAWVEQGQSPRAVETQYF	.	once	TRBJ2-5	TRBV30
TGTGCCAGCAGCCAAGGGACAGGGGGCTACACAGATACGCAGTATTTT	CASSQGTGGYTDTQYF	TRBD1	.	TRBJ2-3	TRBV14
TGTGCCAGCAGCTTAGCGCCCAATAGCAATCAGCCCCAGCATTTT	CASSLAPNSNQPQHF	.	.	TRBJ1-5	TRBV5-4